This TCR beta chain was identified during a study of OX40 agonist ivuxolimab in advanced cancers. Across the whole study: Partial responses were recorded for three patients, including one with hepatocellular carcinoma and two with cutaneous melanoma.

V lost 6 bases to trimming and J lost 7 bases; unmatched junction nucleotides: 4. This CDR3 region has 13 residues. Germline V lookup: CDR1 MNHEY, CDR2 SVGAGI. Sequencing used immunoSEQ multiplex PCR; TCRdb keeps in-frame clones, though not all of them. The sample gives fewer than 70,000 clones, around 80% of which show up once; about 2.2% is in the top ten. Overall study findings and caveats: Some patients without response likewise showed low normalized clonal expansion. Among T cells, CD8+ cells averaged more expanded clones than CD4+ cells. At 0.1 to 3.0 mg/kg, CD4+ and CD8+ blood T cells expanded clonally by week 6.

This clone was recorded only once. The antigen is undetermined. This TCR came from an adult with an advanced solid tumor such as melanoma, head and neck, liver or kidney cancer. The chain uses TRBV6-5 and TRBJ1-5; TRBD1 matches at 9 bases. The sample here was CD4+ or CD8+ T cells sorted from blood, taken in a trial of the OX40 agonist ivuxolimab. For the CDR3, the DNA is TGTGCCAGCAGCCAGACAGGGGGACAGCCCCAGCATTTT. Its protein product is CASSQTGGQPQHF.